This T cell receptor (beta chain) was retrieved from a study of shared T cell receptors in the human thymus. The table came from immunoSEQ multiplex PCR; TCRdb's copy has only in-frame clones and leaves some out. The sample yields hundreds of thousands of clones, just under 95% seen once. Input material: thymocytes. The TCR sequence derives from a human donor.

The DNA of the CDR3 is TGCGCCAGCAGCCAAGATTGGAGGGCCCCCGAAGATACGCAGTATTTT. This gives the protein CASSQDWRAPEDTQYF. The rearrangement uses TRBV4-3 and TRBJ2-3; D is possibly TRBD2 (6 bases). Germline V gene data show CDR1 as LGHNA and CDR2 as YSLEER. V dropped 0 bases and J dropped 5 bases, with 15 bases sitting between them. CDR3 length: 16 amino acids.